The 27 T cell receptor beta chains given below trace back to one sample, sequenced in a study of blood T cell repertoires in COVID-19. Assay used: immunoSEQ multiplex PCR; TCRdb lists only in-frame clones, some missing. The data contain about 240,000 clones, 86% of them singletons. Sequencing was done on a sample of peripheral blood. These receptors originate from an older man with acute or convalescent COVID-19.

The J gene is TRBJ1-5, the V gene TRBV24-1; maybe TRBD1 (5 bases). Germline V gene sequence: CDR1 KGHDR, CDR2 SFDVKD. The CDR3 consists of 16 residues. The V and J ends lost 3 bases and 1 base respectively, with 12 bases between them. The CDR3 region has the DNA TGTGCCACCAGTGATGGGGGGGTAGTCAGCAATCAGCCCCAGCATTTT. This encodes CATSDGGVVSNQPQHF.

The CDR3 spells CASSVVGGEWNNEQFF. The CDR3 nucleotides are TGTGCCAGCAGCGTAGTCGGCGGGGAATGGAACAATGAGCAGTTCTTC. The V gene is TRBV9, the J gene TRBJ2-1; D is possibly TRBD2 (6 bases). The germline CDR1 and CDR2 sequences are SGDLS and YYNGEE. Trimming removed 0 bases at V and 5 bases at J, with 15 bases between. The CDR3 consists of 16 residues.

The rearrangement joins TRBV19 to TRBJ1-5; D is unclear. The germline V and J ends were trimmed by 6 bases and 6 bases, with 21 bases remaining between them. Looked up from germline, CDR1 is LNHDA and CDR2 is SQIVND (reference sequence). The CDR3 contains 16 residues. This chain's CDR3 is CASRTQTGNYGQPQHF. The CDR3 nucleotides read TGTGCCAGTAGAACTCAGACGGGTAATTATGGTCAGCCCCAGCATTTT.

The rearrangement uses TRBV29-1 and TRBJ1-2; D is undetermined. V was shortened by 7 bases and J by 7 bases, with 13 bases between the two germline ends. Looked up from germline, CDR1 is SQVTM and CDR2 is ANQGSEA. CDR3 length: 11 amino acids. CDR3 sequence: CSAGEGIGYTF. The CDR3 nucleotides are TGCAGCGCCGGGGAGGGAATTGGCTACACCTTC.

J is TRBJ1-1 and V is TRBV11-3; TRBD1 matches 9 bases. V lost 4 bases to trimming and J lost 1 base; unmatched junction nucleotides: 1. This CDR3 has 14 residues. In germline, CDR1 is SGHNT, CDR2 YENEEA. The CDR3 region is CASSWGQGNTEAFF. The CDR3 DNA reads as TGTGCCAGCAGCTGGGGACAGGGGAACACTGAAGCTTTCTTT. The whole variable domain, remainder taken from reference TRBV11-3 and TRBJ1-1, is EAGVVQSPRYKIIEKKQPVAFWCNPISGHNTLYWYLQNLGQGPELLIRYENEEAVDDSQLPKDRFSAERLKGVDSTLKIQPAELGDSAVYLCASSWGQGNTEAFFGQGTRLTVV.

The CDR3, as DNA: TGTGCCAGCAGCTTAGCTGTGGGCTTCGGAAACACCATATATTTT. Its protein is CASSLAVGFGNTIYF. The gene calls are TRBV7-2 and TRBJ1-3; unclear D gene. The CDR3 is made up of 15 amino acids. The germline gives CDR1 SGHTA, CDR2 FQGNSA. Deletions cut 0 bases from V and 4 bases from J, with 10 bases between.

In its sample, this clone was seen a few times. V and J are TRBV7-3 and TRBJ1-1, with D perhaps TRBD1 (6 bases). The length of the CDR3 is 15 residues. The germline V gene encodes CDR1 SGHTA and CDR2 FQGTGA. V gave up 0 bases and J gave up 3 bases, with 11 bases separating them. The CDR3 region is CASSLTGTFYTEAFF. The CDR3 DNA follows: TGTGCCAGCAGCTTAACGGGGACATTCTACACTGAAGCTTTCTTT. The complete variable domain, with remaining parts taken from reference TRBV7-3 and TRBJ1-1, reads GAGVSQTPSNKVTEKGKYVELRCDPISGHTALYWYRQSLGQGPEFLIYFQGTGAADDSGLPNDRFFAVRPEGSVSTLKIQRTERGDSAVYLCASSLTGTFYTEAFFGQGTRLTVV.

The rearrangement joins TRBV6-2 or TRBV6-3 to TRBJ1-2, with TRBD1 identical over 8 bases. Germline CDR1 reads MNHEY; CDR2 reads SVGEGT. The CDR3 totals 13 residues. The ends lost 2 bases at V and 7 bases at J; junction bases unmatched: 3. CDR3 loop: CASSYADRGGYTF. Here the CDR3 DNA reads TGTGCCAGCAGTTACGCAGACAGGGGTGGCTACACCTTC.

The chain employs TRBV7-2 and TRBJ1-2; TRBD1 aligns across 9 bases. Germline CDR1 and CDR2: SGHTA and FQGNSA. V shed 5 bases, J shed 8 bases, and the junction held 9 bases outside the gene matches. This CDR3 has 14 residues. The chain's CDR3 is CASSIGTGGRGYTF. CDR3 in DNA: TGTGCCAGCAGCATCGGAACAGGGGGCCGAGGCTACACCTTC.

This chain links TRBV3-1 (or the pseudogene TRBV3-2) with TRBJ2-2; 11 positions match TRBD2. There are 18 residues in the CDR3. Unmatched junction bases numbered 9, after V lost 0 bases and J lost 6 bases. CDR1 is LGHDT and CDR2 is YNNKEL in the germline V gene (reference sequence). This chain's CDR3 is CASSQDTGLAGMPGELFF. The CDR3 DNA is TGTGCCAGCAGCCAAGACACCGGACTAGCGGGTATGCCCGGGGAGCTGTTTTTT.

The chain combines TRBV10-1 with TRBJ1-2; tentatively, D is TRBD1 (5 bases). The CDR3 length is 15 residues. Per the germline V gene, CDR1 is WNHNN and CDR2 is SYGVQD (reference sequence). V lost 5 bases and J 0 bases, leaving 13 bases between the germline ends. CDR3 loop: CASSPGIRSNYGYTF. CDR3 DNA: TGCGCCAGCAGTCCAGGGATCCGCTCTAACTATGGCTACACCTTC.

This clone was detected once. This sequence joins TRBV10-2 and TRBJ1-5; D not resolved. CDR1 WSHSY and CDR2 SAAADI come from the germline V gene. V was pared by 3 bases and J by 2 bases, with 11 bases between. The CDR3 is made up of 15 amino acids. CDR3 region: CASSDNSRGNQPQHF. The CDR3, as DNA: TGCGCCAGCAGTGACAACTCCCGGGGCAATCAGCCCCAGCATTTT.

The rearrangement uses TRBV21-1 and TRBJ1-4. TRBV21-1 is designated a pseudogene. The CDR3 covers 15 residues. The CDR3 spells CASSPRIATNEKLFF. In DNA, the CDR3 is TGTGCCAGCAGCCCCCGTATTGCAACTAATGAAAAACTGTTTTTT.

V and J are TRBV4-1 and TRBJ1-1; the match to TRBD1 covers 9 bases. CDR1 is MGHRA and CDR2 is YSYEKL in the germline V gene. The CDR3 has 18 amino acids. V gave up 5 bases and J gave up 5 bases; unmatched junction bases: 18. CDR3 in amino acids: CASSLLRTGVSVETEAFF. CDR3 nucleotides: TGCGCCAGCAGCTTATTAAGGACAGGGGTCTCCGTTGAGACTGAAGCTTTCTTT.

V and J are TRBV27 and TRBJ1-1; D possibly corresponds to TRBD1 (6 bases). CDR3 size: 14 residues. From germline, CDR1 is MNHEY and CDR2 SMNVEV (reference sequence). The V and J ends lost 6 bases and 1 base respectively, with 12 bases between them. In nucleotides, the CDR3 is TGTGCCAGCAGACCCCAGGGGTCGAACACTGAAGCTTTCTTT. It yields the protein CASRPQGSNTEAFF.

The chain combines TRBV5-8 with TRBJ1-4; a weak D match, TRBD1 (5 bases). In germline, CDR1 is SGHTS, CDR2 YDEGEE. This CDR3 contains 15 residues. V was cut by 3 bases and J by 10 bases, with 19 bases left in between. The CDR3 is CASSSGAGYTGKLFF. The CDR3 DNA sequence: TGTGCCAGCAGCTCGGGAGCTGGTTACACAGGAAAACTGTTTTTT.

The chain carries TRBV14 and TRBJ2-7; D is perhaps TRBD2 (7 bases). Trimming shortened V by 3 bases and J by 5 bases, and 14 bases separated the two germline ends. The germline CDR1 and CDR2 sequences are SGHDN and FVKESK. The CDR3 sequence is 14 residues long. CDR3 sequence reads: CASSHLPGGNEQYF. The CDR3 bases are TGTGCCAGCAGCCACCTTCCGGGGGGCAACGAGCAGTACTTC.

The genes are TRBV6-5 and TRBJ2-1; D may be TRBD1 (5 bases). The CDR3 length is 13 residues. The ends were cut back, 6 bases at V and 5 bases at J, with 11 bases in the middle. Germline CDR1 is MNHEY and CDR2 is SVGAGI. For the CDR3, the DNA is TGTGCCAGCAGGCCCGACAGACACAATGAGCAGTTCTTC. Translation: CASRPDRHNEQFF.

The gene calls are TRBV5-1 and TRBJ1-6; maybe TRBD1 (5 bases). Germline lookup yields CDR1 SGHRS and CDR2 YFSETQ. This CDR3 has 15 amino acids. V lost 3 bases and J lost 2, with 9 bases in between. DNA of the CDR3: TGCGCCAGCAGCTCAAGGGGAACCTATAATTCACCCCTCCACTTT. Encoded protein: CASSSRGTYNSPLHF.

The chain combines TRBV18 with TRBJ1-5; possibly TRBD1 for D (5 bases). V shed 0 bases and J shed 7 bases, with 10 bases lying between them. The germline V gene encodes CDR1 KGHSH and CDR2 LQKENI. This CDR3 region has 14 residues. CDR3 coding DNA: TGTGCCAGCTCACCACCCGTGGGGGGGCAGCCCCAGCATTTT. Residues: CASSPPVGGQPQHF.

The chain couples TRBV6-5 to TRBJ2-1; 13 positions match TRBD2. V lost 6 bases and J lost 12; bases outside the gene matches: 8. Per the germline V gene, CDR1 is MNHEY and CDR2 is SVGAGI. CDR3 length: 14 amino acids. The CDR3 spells CASRRTSGRRTQFF. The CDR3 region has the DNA TGTGCCAGCAGACGGACTAGCGGGAGACGGACGCAGTTCTTC.

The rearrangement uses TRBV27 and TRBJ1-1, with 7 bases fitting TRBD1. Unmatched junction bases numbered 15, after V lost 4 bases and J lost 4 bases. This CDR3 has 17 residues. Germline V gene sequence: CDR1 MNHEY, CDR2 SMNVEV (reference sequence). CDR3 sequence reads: CASSSAGGTGVGTEAFF. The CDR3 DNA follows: TGTGCCAGCAGTTCCGCCGGAGGAACAGGGGTGGGCACTGAAGCTTTCTTT.

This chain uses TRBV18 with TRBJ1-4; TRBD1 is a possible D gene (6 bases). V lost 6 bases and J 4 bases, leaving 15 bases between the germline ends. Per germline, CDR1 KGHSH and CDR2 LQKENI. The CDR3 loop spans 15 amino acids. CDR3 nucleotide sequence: TGTGCCAGCTCTGGAGGACAGTTGGATAATGAAAAACTGTTTTTT. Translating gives CASSGGQLDNEKLFF.

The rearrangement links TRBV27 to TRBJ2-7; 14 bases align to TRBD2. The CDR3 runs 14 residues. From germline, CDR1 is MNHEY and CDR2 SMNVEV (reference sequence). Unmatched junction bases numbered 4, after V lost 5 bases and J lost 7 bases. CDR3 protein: CASSKGTSGSEQYF. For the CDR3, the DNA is TGTGCCAGCAGTAAAGGGACTAGCGGGAGTGAGCAGTACTTC.

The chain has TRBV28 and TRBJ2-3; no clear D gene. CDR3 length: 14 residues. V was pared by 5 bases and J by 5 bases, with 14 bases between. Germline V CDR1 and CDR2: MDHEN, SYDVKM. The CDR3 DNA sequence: TGTGCCAGCAGTCCGGGTGGCTCTGAAGATACGCAGTATTTT. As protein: CASSPGGSEDTQYF.

CDR3 protein: CASSLAGANEQFF. Written as DNA, the CDR3 is TGTGCCAGCAGCCTGGCAGGGGCCAATGAGCAGTTCTTC. V gene TRBV13 combines with J gene TRBJ2-1; D possibly corresponds to TRBD1 (6 bases). Germline loops: CDR1 PRHDT, CDR2 FYEKMQ (reference sequence). This CDR3 region has 13 residues. V was cut by 5 bases and J by 6 bases, with 11 bases left in between.

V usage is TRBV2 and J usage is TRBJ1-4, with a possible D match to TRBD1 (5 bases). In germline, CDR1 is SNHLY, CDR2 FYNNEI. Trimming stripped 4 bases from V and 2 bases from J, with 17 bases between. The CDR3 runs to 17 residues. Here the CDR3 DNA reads TGTGCCAGCAGTGTTATTGGGGCGTTAGGGACTAATGAAAAACTGTTTTTT. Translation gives CASSVIGALGTNEKLFF.